These T cell receptor beta chains were read from a single sample in a study of blood T cell repertoires in COVID-19. TCRdb's table, derived via immunoSEQ multiplex PCR, lists solely in-frame clones and lacks some. The table includes fewer than 120,000 clones, approximately 90% detected once. Material: peripheral blood. The origin of the receptors is a human donor in a cohort sampled during active COVID-19. Each CDR3 is given with its conserved first and last residue. The D gene is left open where the match is weak. Only part of the rows carry a size: once, few, many, or a class if the clone is expanded.

d_call: .
j_call: TRBJ2-3
clone_size: .
v_call: TRBV10-3
cdr3_nt: TGTGCCATCAGTGGTGGCGGTAGCACAGATACGCAGTATTTT
cdr3_aa: CAISGGGSTDTQYF

d_call: .
j_call: TRBJ2-5
clone_size: .
v_call: TRBV18
cdr3_nt: TGTGCCAGCTCCCTTGCGGGTAGCGAGACCCAGTACTTC
cdr3_aa: CASSLAGSETQYF

d_call: .
j_call: TRBJ2-1
clone_size: many
v_call: TRBV11-2
cdr3_nt: TGTGCCAGCAGCCCCTCCTTCGGGACTGAATACAATGAGCAGTTCTTC
cdr3_aa: CASSPSFGTEYNEQFF

d_call: .
j_call: TRBJ2-7
clone_size: .
v_call: TRBV11-2
cdr3_nt: TGTGCCAGCAGCTTTACAGATACCTACGAGCAGTACTTC
cdr3_aa: CASSFTDTYEQYF

d_call: .
j_call: TRBJ2-3
clone_size: .
v_call: TRBV28
cdr3_nt: TGTGCCAGCAGTTTCCTCATTGACAGGTCTAGCACAGATACGCAGTATTTT
cdr3_aa: CASSFLIDRSSTDTQYF

d_call: .
j_call: TRBJ1-2
clone_size: .
v_call: TRBV5-4
cdr3_nt: TGTGCCAGCAGCTTGGCCTTCGGGGGCTATGGCTACACCTTC
cdr3_aa: CASSLAFGGYGYTF

d_call: .
j_call: TRBJ2-5
clone_size: .
v_call: TRBV11-3
cdr3_nt: TGTGCCAGCAGCGCCCGGGACACTACGACCCAGTACTTC
cdr3_aa: CASSARDTTTQYF

d_call: TRBD1
j_call: TRBJ1-3
clone_size: .
v_call: TRBV7-9
cdr3_nt: TGTGCCAGCAGCTTAGCTATGACAGGGGGCGAGAAGGACACCATATATTTT
cdr3_aa: CASSLAMTGGEKDTIYF

d_call: TRBD1
j_call: TRBJ1-4
clone_size: once
v_call: TRBV30
cdr3_nt: TGTGCCTGGAGTGCGGGACAGGGGGCCGCTAATGAAAAACTGTTTTTT
cdr3_aa: CAWSAGQGAANEKLFF

d_call: TRBD1
j_call: TRBJ1-5
clone_size: .
v_call: TRBV6-5
cdr3_nt: TGTGCCAGCAGTTACAACGGACAGGGGGCCCAGCCCCAGCATTTT
cdr3_aa: CASSYNGQGAQPQHF

d_call: TRBD1
j_call: TRBJ1-2
clone_size: .
v_call: TRBV5-1
cdr3_nt: TGCGCCAGCAGCTTTTTGGACAGGGGTGGCTACACCTTC
cdr3_aa: CASSFLDRGGYTF

d_call: .
j_call: TRBJ1-1
clone_size: .
v_call: TRBV4-3
cdr3_nt: TGCGCCAGCAGGGGAGGCACTGAAGCTTTCTTT
cdr3_aa: CASRGGTEAFF

d_call: .
j_call: TRBJ1-2
clone_size: .
v_call: TRBV20-1
cdr3_nt: TGCAGTGCTAGTTACAAATATGGCTACACCTTC
cdr3_aa: CSASYKYGYTF

d_call: TRBD1
j_call: TRBJ1-1
clone_size: .
v_call: TRBV5-1
cdr3_nt: TGCGCCAGCAGCCCAGGACAGGGGAACACTGAAGCTTTCTTT
cdr3_aa: CASSPGQGNTEAFF

d_call: TRBD1
j_call: TRBJ2-3
clone_size: .
v_call: TRBV6-1
cdr3_nt: TGTGCCAGCAGTGAACAGGGGGCGAACGCAGATACGCAGTATTTT
cdr3_aa: CASSEQGANADTQYF

d_call: .
j_call: TRBJ1-4
clone_size: .
v_call: TRBV7-9
cdr3_nt: TGTGCCAGCAGCCGTAGGCGGGCGGCTATTAATGAAAAACTGTTTTTT
cdr3_aa: CASSRRRAAINEKLFF

d_call: .
j_call: TRBJ2-3
clone_size: .
v_call: TRBV7-9
cdr3_nt: TGTGCCAGCAGCTTAGCGAGGGCCCCTGGCACAGATACGCAGTATTTT
cdr3_aa: CASSLARAPGTDTQYF

d_call: .
j_call: TRBJ2-2
clone_size: .
v_call: TRBV29-1
cdr3_nt: TGCAGCGCGGCCAGCACCGGGGAGCTGTTTTTT
cdr3_aa: CSAASTGELFF

d_call: .
j_call: TRBJ1-5
clone_size: .
v_call: TRBV6-5
cdr3_nt: TGTGCCAGCACTGGACAGCCTCACCTTCCCCAGCATTTT
cdr3_aa: CASTGQPHLPQHF

d_call: TRBD2
j_call: TRBJ2-1
clone_size: many
v_call: TRBV9
cdr3_nt: TGTGCCAGCAGCGTGACTAGCGGGAACTACAATGAGCAGTTCTTC
cdr3_aa: CASSVTSGNYNEQFF

d_call: .
j_call: TRBJ1-2
clone_size: .
v_call: TRBV6-5
cdr3_nt: TGTGCCAGCCATACTGAGCAGGGGTATGGCTACACCTTC
cdr3_aa: CASHTEQGYGYTF

d_call: .
j_call: TRBJ2-5
clone_size: .
v_call: TRBV9
cdr3_nt: TGTGCCAGCAGCGTAGAAGGGGGCGGGACGGAGACCCAGTACTTC
cdr3_aa: CASSVEGGGTETQYF

d_call: .
j_call: TRBJ2-5
clone_size: .
v_call: TRBV7-2
cdr3_nt: TGTGCCAGCAGCTTAGTTATGGCGGACTGGGAGACCCAGTACTTC
cdr3_aa: CASSLVMADWETQYF

d_call: .
j_call: TRBJ1-2
clone_size: .
v_call: TRBV12-5
cdr3_nt: TGTGCTAGTGGTTTGGTACGGAGCAGGGCCTATGGCTACACCTTC
cdr3_aa: CASGLVRSRAYGYTF

d_call: TRBD1
j_call: TRBJ2-7
clone_size: .
v_call: TRBV11-2
cdr3_nt: TGTGCCAGCAGCTTAGTCGACGCAGGGGGCGCGGGGGAGCAGTACTTC
cdr3_aa: CASSLVDAGGAGEQYF

d_call: .
j_call: TRBJ1-5
clone_size: .
v_call: TRBV7-9
cdr3_nt: TGTGCCAGCAGCTTAGACGGGGTCAATCAGCCCCAGCATTTT
cdr3_aa: CASSLDGVNQPQHF

d_call: TRBD1
j_call: TRBJ1-2
clone_size: .
v_call: TRBV9
cdr3_nt: TGTGCCAGCAGCGGTACAGGACAGGGGGGAGGCTACACCTTC
cdr3_aa: CASSGTGQGGGYTF

d_call: TRBD1
j_call: TRBJ2-1
clone_size: .
v_call: TRBV7-7
cdr3_nt: TGTGCTAGCAGCCCAGACAGGGTGGGTGAGCAGTTCTTC
cdr3_aa: CASSPDRVGEQFF

d_call: .
j_call: TRBJ1-4
clone_size: .
v_call: TRBV25-1
cdr3_nt: TGTGCCAGCAGTGAAGGAGAAACAGGAACACGGAGAAAACTGTTTTTT
cdr3_aa: CASSEGETGTRRKLFF

d_call: TRBD1
j_call: TRBJ2-1
clone_size: .
v_call: TRBV5-4
cdr3_nt: TGTGCCAGCAGTCCCCCGGGACAGGGCCATTACAATGAGCAGTTCTTC
cdr3_aa: CASSPPGQGHYNEQFF

d_call: TRBD2
j_call: TRBJ2-7
clone_size: .
v_call: TRBV11-2
cdr3_nt: TGTGCCAGCAGCTCCCGGATAGCGGGAGGGCCGTACGAGCAGTACTTC
cdr3_aa: CASSSRIAGGPYEQYF

d_call: .
j_call: TRBJ2-5
clone_size: .
v_call: TRBV20-1
cdr3_nt: TGCAGTGCTAAGAGCCCGGAGACCCAGTACTTC
cdr3_aa: CSAKSPETQYF

d_call: TRBD1
j_call: TRBJ2-1
clone_size: .
v_call: TRBV5-5
cdr3_nt: TGTGCCAGCAGCTTGGGAACAGGGGGAGAGCAGTTCTTC
cdr3_aa: CASSLGTGGEQFF

d_call: TRBD1
j_call: TRBJ1-5
clone_size: .
v_call: TRBV6-2/TRBV6-3
cdr3_nt: TGTGCCAGCAGTTCCACCGGGACAGGAGGGGTTCAGCCCCAGCATTTT
cdr3_aa: CASSSTGTGGVQPQHF

d_call: TRBD2
j_call: TRBJ2-3
clone_size: .
v_call: TRBV11-3
cdr3_nt: TGTGCCAGCCGATCCACAGCGGGAGGCACAGATACGCAGTATTTT
cdr3_aa: CASRSTAGGTDTQYF

d_call: TRBD1
j_call: TRBJ1-2
clone_size: .
v_call: TRBV5-8
cdr3_nt: TGTGCCAGCAGCCGTCCCGGGACAGGGTTCGCAGACTATGGCTACACCTTC
cdr3_aa: CASSRPGTGFADYGYTF

d_call: .
j_call: TRBJ1-2
clone_size: .
v_call: TRBV7-9
cdr3_nt: TGTGCCAGCAGCTTCGAATCTCGGGGGGCCTTCTATGGCTACACCTTC
cdr3_aa: CASSFESRGAFYGYTF

d_call: TRBD1
j_call: TRBJ1-1
clone_size: few
v_call: TRBV6-6
cdr3_nt: TGTGCCAGCAGTCACCCCCGCCAACAGGGGCCAGCTTTCTTT
cdr3_aa: CASSHPRQQGPAFF

d_call: TRBD2
j_call: TRBJ2-7
clone_size: .
v_call: TRBV5-4
cdr3_nt: TGTGCCAGCAGCTACGGGGGGACTAGCGGTTACGAGCAGTACTTC
cdr3_aa: CASSYGGTSGYEQYF

d_call: TRBD1
j_call: TRBJ1-4
clone_size: .
v_call: TRBV6-5
cdr3_nt: TGTGCCAGCAGCACAGGGGGCCGGGTTGAAAAACTGTTTTTT
cdr3_aa: CASSTGGRVEKLFF

d_call: TRBD1
j_call: TRBJ2-7
clone_size: .
v_call: TRBV28
cdr3_nt: TGTGCCAGCAGTTTAGGGTCAGGGGGAGCCTACGAGCAGTACTTC
cdr3_aa: CASSLGSGGAYEQYF